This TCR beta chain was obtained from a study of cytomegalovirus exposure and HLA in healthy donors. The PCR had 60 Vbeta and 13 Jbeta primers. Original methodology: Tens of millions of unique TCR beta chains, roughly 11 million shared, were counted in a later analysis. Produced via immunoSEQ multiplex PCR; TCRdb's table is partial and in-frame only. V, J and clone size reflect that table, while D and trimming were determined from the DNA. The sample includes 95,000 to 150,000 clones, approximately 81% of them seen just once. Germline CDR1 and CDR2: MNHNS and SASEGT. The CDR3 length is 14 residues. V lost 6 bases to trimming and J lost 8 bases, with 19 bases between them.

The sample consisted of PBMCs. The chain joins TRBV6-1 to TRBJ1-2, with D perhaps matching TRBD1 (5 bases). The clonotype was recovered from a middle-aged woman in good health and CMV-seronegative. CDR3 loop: CASRPSGAPFGYTF. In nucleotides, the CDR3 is TGTGCCAGCAGACCCTCTGGGGCCCCTTTCGGCTACACCTTC.